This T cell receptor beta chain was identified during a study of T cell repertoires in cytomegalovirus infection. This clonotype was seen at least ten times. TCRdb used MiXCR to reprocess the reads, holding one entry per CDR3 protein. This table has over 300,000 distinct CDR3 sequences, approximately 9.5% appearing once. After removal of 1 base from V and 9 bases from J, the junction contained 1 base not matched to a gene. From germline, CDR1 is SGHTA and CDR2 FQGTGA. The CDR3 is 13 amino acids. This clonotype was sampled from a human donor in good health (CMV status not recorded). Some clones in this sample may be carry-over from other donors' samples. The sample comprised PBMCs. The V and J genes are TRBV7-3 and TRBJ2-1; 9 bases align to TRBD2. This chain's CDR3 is CASSLSGGGEQFF. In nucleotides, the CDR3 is TGTGCCAGCAGCTTAAGCGGGGGGGGTGAGCAGTTCTTC.